This TCR beta chain was identified during a study of shared clonotypes between healthy human individuals. Study results and limitations: Exclusively blood specimens were collected; tissue repertoires likely differ.

Each of the donors was a healthy adult who was HIV-negative and had not had a recent acute infection or vaccination. A CD45RA-negative memory subset and a CD45RA+ naive subset were separated from the CD4+ cells. V was cut by 0 bases and J by 5 bases, with 17 bases left in between. CDR1 is SGDLS and CDR2 is YYNGEE in the germline V gene. This CDR3 is 16 amino acids long. In the case of this clone: As yet, its antigen is unknown.

The repertoire was sequenced with immunoSEQ multiplex PCR; TCRdb's copy has only in-frame clones and lacks some. The data hold more than 2,000,000 clones, with around 94% observed a single time. The chain employs TRBV9 and TRBJ1-2; possibly TRBD1 for D (6 bases). This TCR was sampled from a man younger than 35 in good health. The sample taken for sequencing was naive CD4+ T cells sorted from blood. Regarding subset: CD45RA+ positively selected. DNA of the CDR3: TGTGCCAGCAGCGTAGACCCGGGACAACTCGTGTATGGCTACACCTTC. Translated: CASSVDPGQLVYGYTF. The entire variable domain, with the rest obtained from reference TRBV9 and TRBJ1-2, is as follows: DSGVTQTPKHLITATGQRVTLRCSPRSGDLSVYWYQQSLDQGLQFLIQYYNGEERAKGNILERFSAQQFPDLHSELNLSSLELGDSALYFCASSVDPGQLVYGYTFGSGTRLTVV.